A single T cell receptor beta chain is shown here with its context. Antigen: not known. This record comes from a study of shared clonotypes between healthy human individuals. This table comes from immunoSEQ multiplex PCR, and its TCRdb copy is limited to in-frame clones, with some not included. The sample records around 2.5 million clones, over 85% being singletons. Study-wide points: Memory subsets generally showed lower estimated richness than naive subsets.

The CDR3 is 12 amino acids. In germline, CDR1 is SGHNT, CDR2 YYREEE (reference sequence). V was clipped by 7 bases and J by 8 bases, with 15 bases between them. The sequence was obtained from a man aged 18-30 years in good health. Some clones in this sample may be carry-over from other donors' samples. V usage is TRBV5-4 and J usage is TRBJ1-2, with unresolved D. What was sequenced was naive CD4+ T cells from PBMCs. Documented subset: CD45RA+ positively selected. The DNA for the CDR3 is TGTGCCAGCTCGGGAGACCGGCGGGGCTACACCTTC. Amino acids: CASSGDRRGYTF.